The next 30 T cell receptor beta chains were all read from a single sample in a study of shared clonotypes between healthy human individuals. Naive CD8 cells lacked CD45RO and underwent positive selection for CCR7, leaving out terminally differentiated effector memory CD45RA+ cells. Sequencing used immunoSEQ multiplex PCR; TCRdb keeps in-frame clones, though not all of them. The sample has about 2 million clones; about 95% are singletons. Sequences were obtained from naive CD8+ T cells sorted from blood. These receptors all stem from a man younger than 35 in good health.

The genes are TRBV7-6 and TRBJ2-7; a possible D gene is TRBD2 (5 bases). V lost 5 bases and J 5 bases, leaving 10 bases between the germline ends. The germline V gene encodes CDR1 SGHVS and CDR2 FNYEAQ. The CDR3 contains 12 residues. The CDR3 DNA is TGTGCCAGCAGCGGACTTTCGGACGAGCAGTACTTC. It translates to CASSGLSDEQYF.

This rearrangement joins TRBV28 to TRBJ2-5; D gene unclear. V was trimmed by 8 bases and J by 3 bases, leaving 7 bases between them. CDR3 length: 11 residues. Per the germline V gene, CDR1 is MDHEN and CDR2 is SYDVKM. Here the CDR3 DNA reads TGTGCCAGCCAAGTTGAAGAGACCCAGTACTTC. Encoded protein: CASQVEETQYF.

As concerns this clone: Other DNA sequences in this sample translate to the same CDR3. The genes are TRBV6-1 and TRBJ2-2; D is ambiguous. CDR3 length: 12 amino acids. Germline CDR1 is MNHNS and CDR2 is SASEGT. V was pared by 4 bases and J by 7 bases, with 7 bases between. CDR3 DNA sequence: TGTGCCAGCAGTGGCGGCAGCGGGGAGCTGTTTTTT. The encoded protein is CASSGGSGELFF.

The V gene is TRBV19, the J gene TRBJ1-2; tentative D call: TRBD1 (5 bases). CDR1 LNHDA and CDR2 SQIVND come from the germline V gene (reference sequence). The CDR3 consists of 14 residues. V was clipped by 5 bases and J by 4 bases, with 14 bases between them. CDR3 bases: TGTGCCAGTAGTCCAGCAGGGTTTACCTATGGCTACACCTTC. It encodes CASSPAGFTYGYTF.

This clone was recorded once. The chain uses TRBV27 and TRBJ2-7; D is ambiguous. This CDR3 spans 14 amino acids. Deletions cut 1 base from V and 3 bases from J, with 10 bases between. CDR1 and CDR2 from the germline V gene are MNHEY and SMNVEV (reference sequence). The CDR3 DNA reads TGTGCCAGCAGTTTATACGATCGATTCTACGAGCAGTACTTC. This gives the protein CASSLYDRFYEQYF.

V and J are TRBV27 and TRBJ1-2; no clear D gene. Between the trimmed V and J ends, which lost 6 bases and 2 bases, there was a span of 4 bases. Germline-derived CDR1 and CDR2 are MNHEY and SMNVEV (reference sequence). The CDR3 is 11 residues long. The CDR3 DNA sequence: TGTGCCAGCAGGGGGAACTATGGCTACACCTTC. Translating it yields CASRGNYGYTF.

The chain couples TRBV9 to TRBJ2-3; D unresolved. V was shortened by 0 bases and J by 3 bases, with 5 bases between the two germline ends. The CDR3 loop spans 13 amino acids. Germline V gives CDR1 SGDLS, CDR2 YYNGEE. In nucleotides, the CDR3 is TGTGCCAGCAGCGTAGATTGGACAGATACGCAGTATTTT. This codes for CASSVDWTDTQYF.

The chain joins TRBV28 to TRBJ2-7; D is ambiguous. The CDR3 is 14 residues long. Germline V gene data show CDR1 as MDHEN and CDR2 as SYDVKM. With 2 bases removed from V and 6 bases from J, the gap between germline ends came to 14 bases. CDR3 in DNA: TGTGCCAGCAGTTTAGATTTTTTCCGGGCCGAGCAGTACTTC. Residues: CASSLDFFRAEQYF.

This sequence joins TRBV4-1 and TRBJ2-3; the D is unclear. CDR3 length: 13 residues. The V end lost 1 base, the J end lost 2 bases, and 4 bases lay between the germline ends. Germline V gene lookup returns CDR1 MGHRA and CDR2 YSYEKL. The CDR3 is CASSQVITDTQYF. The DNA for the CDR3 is TGCGCCAGCAGCCAAGTAATCACAGATACGCAGTATTTT.

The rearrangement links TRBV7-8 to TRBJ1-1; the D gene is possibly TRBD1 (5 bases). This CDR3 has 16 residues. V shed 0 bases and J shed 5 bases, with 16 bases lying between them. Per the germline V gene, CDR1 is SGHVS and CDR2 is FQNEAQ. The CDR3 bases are TGTGCCAGCAGCTTAGCGATTTCAGGGACTATAACTGAAGCTTTCTTT. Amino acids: CASSLAISGTITEAFF.

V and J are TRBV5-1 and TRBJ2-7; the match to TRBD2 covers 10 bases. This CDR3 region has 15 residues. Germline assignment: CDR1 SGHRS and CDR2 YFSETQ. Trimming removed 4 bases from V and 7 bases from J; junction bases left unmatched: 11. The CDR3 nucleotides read TGCGCCAGCAGCCCCCGAGCGGGGGGGCCGGAGGAGCAGTACTTC. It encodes CASSPRAGGPEEQYF.

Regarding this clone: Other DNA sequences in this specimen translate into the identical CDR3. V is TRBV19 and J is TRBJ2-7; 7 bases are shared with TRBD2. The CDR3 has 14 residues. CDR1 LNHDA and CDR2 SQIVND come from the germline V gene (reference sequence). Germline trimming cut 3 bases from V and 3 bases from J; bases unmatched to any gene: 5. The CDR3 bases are TGTGCCAGTAGTATCGGCGGGAGTCTCTACGAGCAGTACTTC. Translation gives CASSIGGSLYEQYF.

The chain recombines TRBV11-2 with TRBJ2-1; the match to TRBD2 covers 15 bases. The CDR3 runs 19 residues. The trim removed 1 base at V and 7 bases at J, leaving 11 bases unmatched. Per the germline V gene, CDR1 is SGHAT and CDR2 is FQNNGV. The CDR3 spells CASSLAPGTSGGSLNEQFF. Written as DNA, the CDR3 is TGTGCCAGCAGCTTAGCCCCTGGGACTAGCGGGGGGAGTCTAAATGAGCAGTTCTTC.

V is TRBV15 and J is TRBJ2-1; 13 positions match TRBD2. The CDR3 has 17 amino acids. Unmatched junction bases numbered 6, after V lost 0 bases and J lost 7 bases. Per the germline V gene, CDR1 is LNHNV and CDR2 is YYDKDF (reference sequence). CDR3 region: CATSRDRTSGGINEQFF. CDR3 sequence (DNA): TGTGCCACCAGCAGAGACCGGACTAGCGGGGGAATAAATGAGCAGTTCTTC. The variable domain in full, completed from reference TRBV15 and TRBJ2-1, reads DAMVIQNPRYQVTQFGKPVTLSCSQTLNHNVMYWYQQKSSQAPKLLFHYYDKDFNNEADTPDNFQSRRPNTSFCFLDIRSPGLGDTAMYLCATSRDRTSGGINEQFFGPGTRLTVL.

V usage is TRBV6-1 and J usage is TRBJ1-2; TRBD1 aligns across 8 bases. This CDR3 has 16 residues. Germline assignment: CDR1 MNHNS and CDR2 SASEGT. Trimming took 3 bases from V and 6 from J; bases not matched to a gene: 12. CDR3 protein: CASSDKQGESGDGYTF. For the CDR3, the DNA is TGTGCCAGCAGTGACAAACAGGGGGAGTCGGGGGATGGCTACACCTTC.

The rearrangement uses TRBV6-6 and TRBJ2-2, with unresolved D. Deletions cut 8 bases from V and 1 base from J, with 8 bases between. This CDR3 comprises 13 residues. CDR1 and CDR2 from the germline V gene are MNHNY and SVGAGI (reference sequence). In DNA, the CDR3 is TGTGCCAGCGCGTCGGTGAACACCGGGGAGCTGTTTTTT. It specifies CASASVNTGELFF.

CDR3 in amino acids: CASSLIGGGASYNEQFF. The DNA of the CDR3 is TGTGCCAGCAGTTTAATAGGCGGGGGGGCCTCCTACAATGAGCAGTTCTTC. The chain uses TRBV27 and TRBJ2-1, with 9 bases fitting TRBD2. V gave up 2 bases and J gave up 0 bases; unmatched junction bases: 5. This CDR3 comprises 17 residues. Looked up from germline, CDR1 is MNHEY and CDR2 is SMNVEV (reference sequence).

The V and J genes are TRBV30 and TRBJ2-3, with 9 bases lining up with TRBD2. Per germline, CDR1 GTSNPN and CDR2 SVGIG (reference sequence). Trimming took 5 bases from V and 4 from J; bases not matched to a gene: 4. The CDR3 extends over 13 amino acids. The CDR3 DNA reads TGTGCCTGGGCTAGCGGGGACGCAGATACGCAGTATTTT. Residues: CAWASGDADTQYF.

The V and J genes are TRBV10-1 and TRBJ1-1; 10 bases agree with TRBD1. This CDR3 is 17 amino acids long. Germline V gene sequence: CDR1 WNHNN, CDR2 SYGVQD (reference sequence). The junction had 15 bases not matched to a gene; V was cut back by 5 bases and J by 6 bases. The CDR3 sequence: CASSNRDRGPGVAEAFF. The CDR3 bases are TGCGCCAGCAGTAACCGGGACAGGGGCCCGGGGGTCGCTGAAGCTTTCTTT.

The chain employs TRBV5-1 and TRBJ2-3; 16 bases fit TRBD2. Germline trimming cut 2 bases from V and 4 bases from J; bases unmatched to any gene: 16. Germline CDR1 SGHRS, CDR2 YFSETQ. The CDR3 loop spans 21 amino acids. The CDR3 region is CASSFSLRGTSGGEDPDTQYF. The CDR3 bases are TGCGCCAGCAGCTTTAGTTTACGAGGGACTAGCGGGGGGGAGGATCCAGATACGCAGTATTTT.

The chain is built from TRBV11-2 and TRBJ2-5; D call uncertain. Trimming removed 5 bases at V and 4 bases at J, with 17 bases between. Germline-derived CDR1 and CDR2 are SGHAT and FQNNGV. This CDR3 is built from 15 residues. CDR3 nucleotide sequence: TGTGCCAGCAGCCCGGCAGGCTCATTCGGAGAGACCCAGTACTTC. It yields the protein CASSPAGSFGETQYF.

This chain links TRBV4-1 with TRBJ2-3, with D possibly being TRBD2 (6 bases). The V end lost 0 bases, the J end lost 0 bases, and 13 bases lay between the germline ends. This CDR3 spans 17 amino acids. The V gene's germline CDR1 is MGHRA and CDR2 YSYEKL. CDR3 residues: CASSQEGLGGSTDTQYF. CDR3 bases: TGCGCCAGCAGCCAAGAGGGACTTGGCGGGAGCACAGATACGCAGTATTTT.

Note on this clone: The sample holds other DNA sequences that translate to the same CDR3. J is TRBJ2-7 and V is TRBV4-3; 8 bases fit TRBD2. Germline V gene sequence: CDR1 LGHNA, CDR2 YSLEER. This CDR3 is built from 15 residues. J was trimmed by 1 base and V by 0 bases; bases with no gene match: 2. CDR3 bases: TGCGCCAGCAGCCAAGAACTAGCGGATTCCTACGAGCAGTACTTC. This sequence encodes CASSQELADSYEQYF.

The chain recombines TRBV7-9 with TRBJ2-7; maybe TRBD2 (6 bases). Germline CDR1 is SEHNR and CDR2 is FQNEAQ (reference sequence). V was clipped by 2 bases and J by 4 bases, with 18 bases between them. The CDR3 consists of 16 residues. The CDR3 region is CASSLLEGDRRYEQYF. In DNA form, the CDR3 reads TGTGCCAGCAGCTTACTGGAGGGAGACCGAAGGTACGAGCAGTACTTC. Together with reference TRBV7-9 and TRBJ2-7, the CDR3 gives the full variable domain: DTGVSQNPRHKITKRGQNVTFRCDPISEHNRLYWYRQTLGQGPEFLTYFQNEAQLEKSRLLSDRFSAERPKGSFSTLEIQRTEQGDSAMYLCASSLLEGDRRYEQYFGPGTRLTVT.

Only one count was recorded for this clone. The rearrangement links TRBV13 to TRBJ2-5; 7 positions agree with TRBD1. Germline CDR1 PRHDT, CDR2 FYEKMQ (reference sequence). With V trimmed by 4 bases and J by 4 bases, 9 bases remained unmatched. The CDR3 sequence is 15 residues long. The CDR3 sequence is CASSSLTGLSETQYF. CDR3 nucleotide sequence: TGTGCCAGCAGCTCCCTGACAGGGTTGTCAGAGACCCAGTACTTC.

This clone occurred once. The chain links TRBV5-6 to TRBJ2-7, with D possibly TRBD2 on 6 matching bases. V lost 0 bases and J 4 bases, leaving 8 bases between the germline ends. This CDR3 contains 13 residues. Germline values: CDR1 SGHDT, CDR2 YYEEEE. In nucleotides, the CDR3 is TGTGCCAGCAGCTTGGGGGAGGTATACGAGCAGTACTTC. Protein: CASSLGEVYEQYF.

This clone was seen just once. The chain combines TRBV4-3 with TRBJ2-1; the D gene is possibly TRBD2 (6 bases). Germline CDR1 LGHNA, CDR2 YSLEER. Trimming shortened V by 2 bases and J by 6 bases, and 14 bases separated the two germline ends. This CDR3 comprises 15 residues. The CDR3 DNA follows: TGCGCCAGCAGCCAACTGACTAGTGCAGGCAATGAGCAGTTCTTC. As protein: CASSQLTSAGNEQFF.

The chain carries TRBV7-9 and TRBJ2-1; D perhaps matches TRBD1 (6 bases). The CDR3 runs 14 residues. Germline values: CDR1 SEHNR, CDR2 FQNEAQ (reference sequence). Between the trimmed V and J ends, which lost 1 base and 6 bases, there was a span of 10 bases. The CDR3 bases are TGTGCCAGCAGCTTAGGTCAGGGGTTCAATGAGCAGTTCTTC. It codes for CASSLGQGFNEQFF.

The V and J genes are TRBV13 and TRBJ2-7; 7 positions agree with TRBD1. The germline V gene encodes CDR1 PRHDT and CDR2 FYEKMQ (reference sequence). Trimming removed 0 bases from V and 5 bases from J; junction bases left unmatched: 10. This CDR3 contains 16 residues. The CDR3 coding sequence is TGTGCCAGCAGCTTAGGAAGACAGGGAGTTCGGAACGAGCAGTACTTC. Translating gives CASSLGRQGVRNEQYF.

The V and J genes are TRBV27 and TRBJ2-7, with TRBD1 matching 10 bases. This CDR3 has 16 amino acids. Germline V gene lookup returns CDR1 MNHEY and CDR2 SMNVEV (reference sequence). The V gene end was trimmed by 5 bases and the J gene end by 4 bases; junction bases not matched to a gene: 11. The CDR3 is CASSARQGASGYEQYF. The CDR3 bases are TGTGCCAGCAGTGCCCGACAGGGGGCCTCGGGATACGAGCAGTACTTC.